The sequence of this TCR beta chain was determined in a study of cytomegalovirus exposure and HLA in healthy donors. Study findings and constraints: A later analysis reportedly found fewer N-insertions in an Asian-associated ancestry cluster than the roughly 670-donor mean.

This CDR3 is built from 14 residues. Looked up from germline, CDR1 is SGHRS and CDR2 is YFSETQ. With 0 bases removed from V and 1 base from J, the gap between germline ends came to 5 bases. PCR used 60 Vbeta primers and 13 Jbeta primers. Produced via immunoSEQ multiplex PCR; TCRdb's table is partial and in-frame only. The sample records 55,000 to 70,000 clones, under 85% being singletons. Comment on this clone: Its antigen is undetermined.

The source material was PBMCs. This receptor was taken from a woman in her fifties or sixties in good health and CMV-seropositive. V usage is TRBV5-1 and J usage is TRBJ1-5; maybe TRBD1 (5 bases). The CDR3 spells CASSLGQSNQPQHF. The CDR3 nucleotides are TGCGCCAGCAGCTTGGGACAGAGCAATCAGCCCCAGCATTTT.